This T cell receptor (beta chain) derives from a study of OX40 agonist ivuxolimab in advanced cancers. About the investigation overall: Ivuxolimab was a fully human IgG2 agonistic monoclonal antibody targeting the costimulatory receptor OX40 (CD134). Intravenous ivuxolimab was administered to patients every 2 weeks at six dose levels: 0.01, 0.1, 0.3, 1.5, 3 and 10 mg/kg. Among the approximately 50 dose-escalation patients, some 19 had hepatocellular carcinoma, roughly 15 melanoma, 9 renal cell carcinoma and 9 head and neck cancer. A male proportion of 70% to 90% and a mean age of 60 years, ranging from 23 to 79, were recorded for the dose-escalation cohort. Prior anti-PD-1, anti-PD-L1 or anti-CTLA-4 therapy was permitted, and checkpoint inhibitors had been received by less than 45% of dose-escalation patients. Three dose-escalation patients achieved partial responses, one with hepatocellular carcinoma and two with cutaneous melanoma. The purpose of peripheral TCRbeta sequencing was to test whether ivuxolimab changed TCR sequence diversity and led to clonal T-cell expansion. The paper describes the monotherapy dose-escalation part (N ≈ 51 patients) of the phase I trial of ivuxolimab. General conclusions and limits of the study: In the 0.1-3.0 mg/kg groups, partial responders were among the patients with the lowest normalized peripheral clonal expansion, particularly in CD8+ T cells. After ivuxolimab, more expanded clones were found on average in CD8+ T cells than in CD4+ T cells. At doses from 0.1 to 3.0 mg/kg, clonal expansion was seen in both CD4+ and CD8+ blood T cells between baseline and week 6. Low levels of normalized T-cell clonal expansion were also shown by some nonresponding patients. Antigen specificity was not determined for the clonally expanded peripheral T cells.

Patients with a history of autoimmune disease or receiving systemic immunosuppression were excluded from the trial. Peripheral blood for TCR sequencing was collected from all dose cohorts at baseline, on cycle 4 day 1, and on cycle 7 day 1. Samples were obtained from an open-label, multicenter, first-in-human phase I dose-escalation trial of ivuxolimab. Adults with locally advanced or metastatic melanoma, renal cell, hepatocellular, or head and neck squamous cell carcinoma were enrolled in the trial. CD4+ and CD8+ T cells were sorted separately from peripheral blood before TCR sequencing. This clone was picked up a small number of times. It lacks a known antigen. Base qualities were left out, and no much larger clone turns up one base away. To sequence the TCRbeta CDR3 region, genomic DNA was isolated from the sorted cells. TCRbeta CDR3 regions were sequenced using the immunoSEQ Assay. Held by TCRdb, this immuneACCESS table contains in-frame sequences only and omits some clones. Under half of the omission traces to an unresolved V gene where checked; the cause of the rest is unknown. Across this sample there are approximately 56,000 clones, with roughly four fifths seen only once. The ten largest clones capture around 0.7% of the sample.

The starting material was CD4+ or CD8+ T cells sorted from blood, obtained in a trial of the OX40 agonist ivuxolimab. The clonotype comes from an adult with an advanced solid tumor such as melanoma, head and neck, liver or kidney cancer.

In nucleotides, the sequence is TGTGCCAGAAGCCCCGGGACAGGGTTGTCCTACGAGCAGTACTTC. This gives the protein CARSPGTGLSYEQYF. The chain couples TRBV5-3 to TRBJ2-7; TRBD1 agrees with 9 junctional bases. TRBV5-3 is designated an ORF whose function remains uncertain. V is cut back by 4 bases and J by 1 base, with 6 bases in the junction unmatched. The CDR3, from cysteine to phenylalanine, totals 15 residues. The only DNA kept is the CDR3, 45 bases in frame from the first base.